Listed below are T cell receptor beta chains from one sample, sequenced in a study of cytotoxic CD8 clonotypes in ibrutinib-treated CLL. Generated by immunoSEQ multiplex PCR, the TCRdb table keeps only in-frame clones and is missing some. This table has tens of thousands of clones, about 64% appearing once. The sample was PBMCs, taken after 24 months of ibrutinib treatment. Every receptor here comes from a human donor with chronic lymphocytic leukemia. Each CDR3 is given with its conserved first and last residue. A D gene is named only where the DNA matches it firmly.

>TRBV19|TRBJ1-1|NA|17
CASSIARDGAVGTEAFF
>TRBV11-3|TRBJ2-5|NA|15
CASSLEGQPQETQYF
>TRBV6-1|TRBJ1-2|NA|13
CASRVGGNYGYTF
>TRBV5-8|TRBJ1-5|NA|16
CASSPRTDHSNQPQHF
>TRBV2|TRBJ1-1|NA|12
CASSAQFTEAFF
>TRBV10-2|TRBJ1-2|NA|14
CASRPGTTNYGYTF
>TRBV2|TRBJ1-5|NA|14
CASSVGQENQPQHF
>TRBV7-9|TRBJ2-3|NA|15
CASSLVGTPTDTQYF
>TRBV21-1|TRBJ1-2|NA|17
CASSKGGTGGQYYGYTF
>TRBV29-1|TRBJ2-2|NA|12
CSGGSNTGELFF
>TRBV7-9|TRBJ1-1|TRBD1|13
CASSFTGDTEAFF
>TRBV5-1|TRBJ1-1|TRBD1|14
CASSSTGGRTEAFF
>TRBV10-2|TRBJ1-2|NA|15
CASSVPYGRAYGYTF
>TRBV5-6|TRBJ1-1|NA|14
CASSPIVDRFEAFF
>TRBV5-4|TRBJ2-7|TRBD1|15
CASSAGGQATYEQYF
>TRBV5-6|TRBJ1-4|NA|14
CASSLASPREKLFF
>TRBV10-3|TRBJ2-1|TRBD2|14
CAIRTSGGHNEQFF
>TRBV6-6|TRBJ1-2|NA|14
CASSIPDPRYGYTF
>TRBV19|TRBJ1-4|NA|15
CASSIKVVANEKLFF
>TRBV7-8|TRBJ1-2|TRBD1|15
CASSLVGGGTHGYTF
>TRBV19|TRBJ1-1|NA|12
CASSIKEGEAFF
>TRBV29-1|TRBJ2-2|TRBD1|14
CSVTGQGDTGELFF
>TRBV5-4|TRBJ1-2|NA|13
CASSHPDSYGYTF
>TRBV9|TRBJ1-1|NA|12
CASSAGSFEAFF
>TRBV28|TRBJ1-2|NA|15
CASSLYYRDSYGYTF
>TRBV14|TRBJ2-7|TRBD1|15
CASSRGQGPRYEQYF